This TCR beta chain appears in the sequencing data of a study of T cells in Graves' hyperthyroidism and ophthalmopathy. Points from the study as a whole: Ophthalmopathy onset followed model prediction by a median about 6.9 months.

The CDR3 covers 13 residues. The germline V gene encodes CDR1 GTSNPN and CDR2 SVGIG (reference sequence). V was clipped by 0 bases and J by 5 bases, with 10 bases between them. TCR beta CDR3 regions were amplified from RNA. Researchers ran a first-round RT-PCR on the TCR CDR3 using the HTBI primer set. From the multiplex PCR reads, TCRdb called clonotypes with MiXCR, one entry per CDR3 protein. The sample yields some 300,000 distinct CDR3 sequences, roughly 20% seen once. The table lists this clonotype with many counts. Its specificity is unknown. Uncontrolled infection, other autoimmune disease, pregnancy or lactation led to exclusion. The source of the PBMCs was 10 ml of fresh peripheral blood.

Sequenced material: blood. The chain has TRBV30 and TRBJ1-1; D uncertain. This receptor was taken from a man between 50 and 59 years old with Graves' ophthalmopathy. The CDR3 nucleotides read TGTGCCTGGAGTGTATCCCGAGGGACTGAAGCTTTCTTT. It translates to CAWSVSRGTEAFF.